A single count supports the clone carrying this TCR beta chain. The source of the sample is a study of T cell responses to AZD1222 COVID-19 vaccine. Method: immunoSEQ multiplex PCR; TCRdb's copy keeps in-frame clones and lacks some. Counted here are more than 95,000 clones, 80% to 95% occurring once; the ten biggest clones make up 4% to 5.5%. This specimen consisted of peripheral blood, obtained on day 0 of MenACWY control vaccination. The source is an adult in good health.

In DNA, the CDR3 is TGTGCCAGCAGGAAGACAGGGGGCGATTCACCCCTCCACTTT. It is translated as CASRKTGGDSPLHF. V is TRBV11-2 and J is TRBJ1-6; TRBD1 matches at 10 bases. The V gene's germline CDR1 is SGHAT and CDR2 FQNNGV. The junction had 4 bases not matched to a gene; V was cut back by 6 bases and J by 8 bases. This CDR3 contains 14 residues.